The TCR beta chain under discussion was sequenced for a study of identical twins. Study conclusions and caveats: Conclusions relied on cross-sectional statistical analysis, not following the same donors. Within monozygotic twins, out-of-frame TCR alpha sharing was underestimated by the models.

MiXCR, run by TCRdb on the 5' RACE reads, gives a single entry per CDR3 protein. This sample has about 810,000 distinct CDR3 sequences; approximately 13% occur once, and the top ten carry around 1.6%. Points on this clonotype: Its antigen is as yet unknown.

Germline CDR1 KGHDR, CDR2 SFDVKD. CDR3 size: 13 residues. The junction had 2 bases not matched to a gene; V was cut back by 4 bases and J by 4 bases. There were only healthy Caucasians among the donors. These data also formed part of another study, on yellow fever vaccine responses in identical twins.

Sample: PBMCs. The V call is TRBV24-1, the J call TRBJ2-5; 7 bases line up with TRBD2. The clonotype originates from a woman between 18 and 30 years old in good health. CDR3 residues: CATSDAGVETQYF. The CDR3 nucleotides read TGTGCCACCAGTGACGCGGGGGTAGAGACCCAGTACTTC.